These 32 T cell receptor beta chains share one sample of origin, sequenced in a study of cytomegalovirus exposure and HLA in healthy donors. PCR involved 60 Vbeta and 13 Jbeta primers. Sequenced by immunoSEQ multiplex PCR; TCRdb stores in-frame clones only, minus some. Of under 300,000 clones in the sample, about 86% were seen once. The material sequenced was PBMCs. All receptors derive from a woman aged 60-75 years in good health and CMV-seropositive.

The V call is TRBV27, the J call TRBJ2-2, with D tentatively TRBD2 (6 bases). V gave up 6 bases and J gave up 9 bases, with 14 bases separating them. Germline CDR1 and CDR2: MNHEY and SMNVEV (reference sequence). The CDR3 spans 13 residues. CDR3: CASRDFSGRELFF. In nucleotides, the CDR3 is TGTGCCAGCAGGGACTTCAGCGGGCGGGAGCTGTTTTTT.

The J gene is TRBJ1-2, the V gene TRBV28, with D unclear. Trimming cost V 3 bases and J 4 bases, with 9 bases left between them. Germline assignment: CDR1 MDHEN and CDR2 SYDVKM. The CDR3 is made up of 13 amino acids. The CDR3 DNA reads TGTGCCAGCAGTTTGGCGGGAGGCTATGGCTACACCTTC. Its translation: CASSLAGGYGYTF.

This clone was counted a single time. The CDR3 sequence is CASSLPSWSGELFF. CDR3 DNA sequence: TGTGCCAGCAGCTTGCCTAGCTGGTCCGGGGAGCTGTTTTTT. This chain joins TRBV5-6 and TRBJ2-2; D may be TRBD2 (5 bases). The CDR3 has 14 residues. Between the trimmed V and J ends, which lost 1 base and 6 bases, there was a span of 10 bases. Germline V gene data show CDR1 as SGHDT and CDR2 as YYEEEE. The complete variable domain, with remaining parts taken from reference TRBV5-6 and TRBJ2-2, reads DAGVTQSPTHLIKTRGQQVTLRCSPKSGHDTVSWYQQALGQGPQFIFQYYEEEERQRGNFPDRFSGHQFPNYSSELNVNALLLGDSALYLCASSLPSWSGELFFGEGSRLTVL.

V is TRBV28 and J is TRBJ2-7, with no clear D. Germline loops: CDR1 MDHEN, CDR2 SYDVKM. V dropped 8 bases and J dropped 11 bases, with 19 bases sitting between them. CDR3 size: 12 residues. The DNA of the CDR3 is TGTGCCAGCCGCCAAACCTTAGGTCGGGAGTACTTC. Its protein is CASRQTLGREYF.

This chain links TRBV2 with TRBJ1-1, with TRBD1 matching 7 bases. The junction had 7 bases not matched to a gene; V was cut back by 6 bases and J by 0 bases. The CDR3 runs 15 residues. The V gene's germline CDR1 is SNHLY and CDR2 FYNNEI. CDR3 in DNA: TGTGCCAGCAGGTCGACAGGGATCATGAACACTGAAGCTTTCTTT. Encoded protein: CASRSTGIMNTEAFF. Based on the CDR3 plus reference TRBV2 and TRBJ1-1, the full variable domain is EPEVTQTPSHQVTQMGQEVILRCVPISNHLYFYWYRQILGQKVEFLVSFYNNEISEKSEIFDDQFSVERPDGSNFTLKIRSTKLEDSAMYFCASRSTGIMNTEAFFGQGTRLTVV.

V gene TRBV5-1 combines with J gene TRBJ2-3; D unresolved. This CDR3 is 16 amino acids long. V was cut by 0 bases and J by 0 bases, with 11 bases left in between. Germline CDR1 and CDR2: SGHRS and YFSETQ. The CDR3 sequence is CASSLGNIQSTDTQYF. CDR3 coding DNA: TGCGCCAGCAGCTTGGGTAACATTCAGAGCACAGATACGCAGTATTTT.

The CDR3 DNA follows: TGTGCCAGCATTCTATCAACAGCCCAGAATGAGCAGTTCTTC. It encodes CASILSTAQNEQFF. The chain uses TRBV28 and TRBJ2-1, with unresolved D. This CDR3 comprises 14 residues. Trimming stripped 7 bases from V and 7 bases from J, with 17 bases between. Germline CDR1 reads MDHEN; CDR2 reads SYDVKM.

The CDR3 DNA is TGTGCCAGCAGACTGATCCGTAGCTATGGCTACACCTTC. Translation gives CASRLIRSYGYTF. J is TRBJ1-2 and V is TRBV6-5; D remains ambiguous. V gave up 6 bases and J gave up 4 bases, with 12 bases separating them. CDR3 length: 13 residues. Germline lookup yields CDR1 MNHEY and CDR2 SVGAGI.

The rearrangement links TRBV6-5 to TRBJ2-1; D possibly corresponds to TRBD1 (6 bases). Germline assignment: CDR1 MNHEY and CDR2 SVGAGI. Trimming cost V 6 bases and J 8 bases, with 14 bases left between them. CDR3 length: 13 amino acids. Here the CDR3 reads CASRDLGQDEQFF. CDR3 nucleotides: TGTGCCAGCAGGGATTTGGGACAAGATGAGCAGTTCTTC.

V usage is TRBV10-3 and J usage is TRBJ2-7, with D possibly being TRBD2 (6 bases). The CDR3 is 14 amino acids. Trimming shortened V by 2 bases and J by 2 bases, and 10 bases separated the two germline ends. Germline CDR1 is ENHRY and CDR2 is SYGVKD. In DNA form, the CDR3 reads TGTGCCATCAGTGAGGGGGGACTGACCTACGAGCAGTACTTC. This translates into CAISEGGLTYEQYF.

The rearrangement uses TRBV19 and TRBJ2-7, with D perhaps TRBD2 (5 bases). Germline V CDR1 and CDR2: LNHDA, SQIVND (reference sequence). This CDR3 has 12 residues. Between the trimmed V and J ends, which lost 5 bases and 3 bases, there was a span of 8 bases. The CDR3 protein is CASSPGSYEQYF. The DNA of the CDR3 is TGTGCCAGTAGTCCTGGGAGCTACGAGCAGTACTTC.

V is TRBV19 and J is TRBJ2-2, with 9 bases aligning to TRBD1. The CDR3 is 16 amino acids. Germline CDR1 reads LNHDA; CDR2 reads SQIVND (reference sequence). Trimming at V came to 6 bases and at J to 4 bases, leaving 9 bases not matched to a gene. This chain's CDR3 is CASRLQGTGSTGELFF. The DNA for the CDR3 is TGTGCCAGTAGGCTCCAGGGGACAGGGTCCACCGGGGAGCTGTTTTTT.

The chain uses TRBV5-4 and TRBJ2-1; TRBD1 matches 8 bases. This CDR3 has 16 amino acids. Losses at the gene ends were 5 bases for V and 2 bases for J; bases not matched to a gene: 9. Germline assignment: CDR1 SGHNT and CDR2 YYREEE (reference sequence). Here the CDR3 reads CASRPDRGSPYNEQFF. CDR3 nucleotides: TGTGCCAGCAGGCCTGACAGGGGATCCCCCTACAATGAGCAGTTCTTC. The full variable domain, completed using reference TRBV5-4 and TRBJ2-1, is ETGVTQSPTHLIKTRGQQVTLRCSSQSGHNTVSWYQQALGQGPQFIFQYYREEENGRGNFPPRFSGLQFPNYSSELNVNALELDDSALYLCASRPDRGSPYNEQFFGPGTRLTVL.

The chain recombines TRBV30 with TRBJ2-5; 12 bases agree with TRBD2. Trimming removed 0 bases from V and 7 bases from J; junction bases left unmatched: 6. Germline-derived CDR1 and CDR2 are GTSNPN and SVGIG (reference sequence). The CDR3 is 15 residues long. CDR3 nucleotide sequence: TGTGCCTGGAGTGTGGGTGCTAGCGGGAGGGGGACCCAGTACTTC. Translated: CAWSVGASGRGTQYF.

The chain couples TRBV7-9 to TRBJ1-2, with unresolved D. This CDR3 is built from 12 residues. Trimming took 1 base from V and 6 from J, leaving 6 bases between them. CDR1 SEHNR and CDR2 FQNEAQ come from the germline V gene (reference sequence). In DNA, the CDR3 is TGTGCCAGCAGCTTAGACAGCCATGGCTACACCTTC. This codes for CASSLDSHGYTF.

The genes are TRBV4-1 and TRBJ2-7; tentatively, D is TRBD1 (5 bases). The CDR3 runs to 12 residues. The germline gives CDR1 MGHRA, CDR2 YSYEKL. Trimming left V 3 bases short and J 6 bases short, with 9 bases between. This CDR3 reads CASSHQDSEQYF. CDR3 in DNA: TGCGCCAGCAGCCATCAAGACAGCGAGCAGTACTTC.

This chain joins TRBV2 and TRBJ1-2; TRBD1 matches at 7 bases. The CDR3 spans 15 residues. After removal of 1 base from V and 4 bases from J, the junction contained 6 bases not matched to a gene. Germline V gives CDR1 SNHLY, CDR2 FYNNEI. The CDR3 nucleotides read TGTGCCAGCAGTGAAGAGAACAGGGGCTTCTATGGCTACACCTTC. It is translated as CASSEENRGFYGYTF.

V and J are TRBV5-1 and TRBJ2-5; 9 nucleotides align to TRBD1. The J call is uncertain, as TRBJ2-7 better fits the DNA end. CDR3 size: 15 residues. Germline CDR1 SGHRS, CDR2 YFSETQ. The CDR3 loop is CASSVTGGAVLEQYF. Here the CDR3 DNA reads TGCGCCAGCAGCGTTACAGGGGGCGCGGTGCTCGAGCAGTACTTC.

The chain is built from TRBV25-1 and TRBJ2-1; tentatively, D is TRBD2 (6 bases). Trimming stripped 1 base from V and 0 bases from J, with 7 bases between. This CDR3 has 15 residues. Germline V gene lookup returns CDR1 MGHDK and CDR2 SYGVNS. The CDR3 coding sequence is TGTGCCAGCAGTGAATTCGGGAGCTCCTACAATGAGCAGTTCTTC. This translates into CASSEFGSSYNEQFF. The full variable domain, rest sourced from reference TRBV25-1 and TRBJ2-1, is EADIYQTPRYLVIGTGKKITLECSQTMGHDKMYWYQQDPGMELHLIHYSYGVNSTEKGDLSSESTVSRIRTEHFPLTLESARPSHTSQYLCASSEFGSSYNEQFFGPGTRLTVL.

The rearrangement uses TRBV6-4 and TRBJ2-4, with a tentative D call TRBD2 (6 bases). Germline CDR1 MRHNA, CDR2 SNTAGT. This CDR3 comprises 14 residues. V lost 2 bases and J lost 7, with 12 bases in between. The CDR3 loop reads CASSDGAEGNIQYF. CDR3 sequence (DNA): TGTGCCAGCAGTGACGGAGCGGAGGGCAACATTCAGTACTTC.

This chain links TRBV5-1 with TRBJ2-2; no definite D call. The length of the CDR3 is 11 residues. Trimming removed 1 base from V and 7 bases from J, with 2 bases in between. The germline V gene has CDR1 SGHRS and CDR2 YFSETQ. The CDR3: CASSLYGELFF. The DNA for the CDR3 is TGCGCCAGCAGCTTGTACGGGGAGCTGTTTTTT.

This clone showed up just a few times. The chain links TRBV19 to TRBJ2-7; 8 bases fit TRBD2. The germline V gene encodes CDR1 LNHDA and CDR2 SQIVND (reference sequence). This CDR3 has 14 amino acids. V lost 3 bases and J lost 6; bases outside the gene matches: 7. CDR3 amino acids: CASSIAGGSSEQYF. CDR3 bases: TGTGCCAGTAGTATTGCGGGGGGTAGTTCCGAGCAGTACTTC.

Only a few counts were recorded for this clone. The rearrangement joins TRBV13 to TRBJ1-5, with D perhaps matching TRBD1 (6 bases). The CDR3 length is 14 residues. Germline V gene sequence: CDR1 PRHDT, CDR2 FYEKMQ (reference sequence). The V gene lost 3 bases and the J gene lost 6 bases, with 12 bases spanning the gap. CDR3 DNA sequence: TGTGCCAGCAGCTTCCAGGGGAAGGGTCAGCCCCAGCATTTT. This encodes CASSFQGKGQPQHF. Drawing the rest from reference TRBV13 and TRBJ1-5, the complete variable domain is AAGVIQSPRHLIKEKRETATLKCYPIPRHDTVYWYQQGPGQDPQFLISFYEKMQSDKGSIPDRFSAQQFSDYHSELNMSSLELGDSALYFCASSFQGKGQPQHFGDGTRLSIL.

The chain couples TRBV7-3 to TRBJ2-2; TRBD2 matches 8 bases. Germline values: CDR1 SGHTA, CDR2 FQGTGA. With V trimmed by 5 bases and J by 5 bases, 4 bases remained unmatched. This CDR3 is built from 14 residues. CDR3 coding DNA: TGTGCCAGCAGCCCATCGGGGGGGACCGGGGAGCTGTTTTTT. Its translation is CASSPSGGTGELFF.

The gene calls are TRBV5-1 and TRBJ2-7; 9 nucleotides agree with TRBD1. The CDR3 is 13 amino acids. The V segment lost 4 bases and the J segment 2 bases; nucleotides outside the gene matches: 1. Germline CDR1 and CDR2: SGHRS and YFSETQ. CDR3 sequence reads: CASSRQGAYEQYF. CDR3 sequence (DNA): TGCGCCAGCAGCAGACAGGGGGCCTACGAGCAGTACTTC.

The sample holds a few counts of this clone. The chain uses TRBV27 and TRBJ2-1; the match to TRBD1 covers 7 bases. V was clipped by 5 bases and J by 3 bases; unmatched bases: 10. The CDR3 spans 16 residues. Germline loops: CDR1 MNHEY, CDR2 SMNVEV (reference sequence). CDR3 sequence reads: CASSTGQHQYYNEQFF. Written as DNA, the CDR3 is TGTGCCAGCAGTACGGGACAGCACCAATACTACAATGAGCAGTTCTTC.

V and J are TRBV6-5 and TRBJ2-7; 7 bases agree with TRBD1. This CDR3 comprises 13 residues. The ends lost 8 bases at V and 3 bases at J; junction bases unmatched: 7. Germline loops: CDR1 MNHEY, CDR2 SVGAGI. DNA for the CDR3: TGTGCCAGCGGACAAGGACAGGACTACGAGCAGTACTTC. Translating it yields CASGQGQDYEQYF.

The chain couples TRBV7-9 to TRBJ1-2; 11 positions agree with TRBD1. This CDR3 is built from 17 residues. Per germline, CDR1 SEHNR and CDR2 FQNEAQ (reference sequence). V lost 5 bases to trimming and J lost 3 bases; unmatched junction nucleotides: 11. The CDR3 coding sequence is TGTGCCAGCAGCCACAGTGTCTTGGACAGGGGGCACTATGGCTACACCTTC. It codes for CASSHSVLDRGHYGYTF.

The CDR3 DNA is TGTGCCATCAGTGAGCTGGGGGCGGACTATGGCTACACCTTC. Translating it yields CAISELGADYGYTF. This chain uses TRBV10-3 with TRBJ1-2; TRBD1 is a possible D gene (6 bases). There are 14 residues in the CDR3. Germline assignment: CDR1 ENHRY and CDR2 SYGVKD. Trimming left V 2 bases short and J 3 bases short, with 10 bases between.

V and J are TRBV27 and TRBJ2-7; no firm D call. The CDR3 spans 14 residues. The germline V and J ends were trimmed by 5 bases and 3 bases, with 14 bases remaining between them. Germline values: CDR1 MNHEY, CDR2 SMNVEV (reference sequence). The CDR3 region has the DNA TGTGCCAGCAGTCCCACAGCCCGCAGCTACGAGCAGTACTTC. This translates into CASSPTARSYEQYF.

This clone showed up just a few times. Here the CDR3 DNA reads TGTGCCAGCAGTTTAGGAGGGCGTACAGATACGCAGTATTTT. Residues: CASSLGGRTDTQYF. The V and J genes are TRBV27 and TRBJ2-3, with TRBD2 as a possible D gene (6 bases). Trimming left V 2 bases short and J 3 bases short, with 9 bases between. Germline V gene data show CDR1 as MNHEY and CDR2 as SMNVEV (reference sequence). The CDR3 is 14 amino acids.

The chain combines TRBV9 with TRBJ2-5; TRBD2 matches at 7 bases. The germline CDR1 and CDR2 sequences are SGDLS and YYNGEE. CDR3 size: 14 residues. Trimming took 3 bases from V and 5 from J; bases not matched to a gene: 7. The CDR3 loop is CASSARLAGETQYF. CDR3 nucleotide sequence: TGTGCCAGCAGCGCACGACTAGCAGGCGAGACCCAGTACTTC.